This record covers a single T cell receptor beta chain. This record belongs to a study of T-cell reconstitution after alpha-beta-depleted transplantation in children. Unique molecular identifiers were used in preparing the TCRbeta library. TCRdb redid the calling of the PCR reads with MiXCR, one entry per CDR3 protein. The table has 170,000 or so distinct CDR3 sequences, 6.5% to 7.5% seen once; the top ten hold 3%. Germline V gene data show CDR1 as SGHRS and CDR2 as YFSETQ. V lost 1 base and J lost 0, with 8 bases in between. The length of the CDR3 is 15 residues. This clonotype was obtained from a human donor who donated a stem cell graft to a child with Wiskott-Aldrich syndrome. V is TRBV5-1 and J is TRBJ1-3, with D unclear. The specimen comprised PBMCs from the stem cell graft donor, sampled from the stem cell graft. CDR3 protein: CASSLSPSSGNTIYF. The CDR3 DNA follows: TGCGCCAGCAGCTTGAGTCCTAGCTCTGGAAACACCATATATTTT.